This TCR beta chain was recorded in a study of OX40 agonist ivuxolimab in advanced cancers. Germline loops: CDR1 SGHTA, CDR2 FQGNSA. Trimming pared 5 bases from V and 0 bases from J, leaving 14 bases between. This CDR3 has 16 residues. Data came from immunoSEQ multiplex PCR; TCRdb stores just in-frame clones and leaves some out. The sample comprises some 60,000 clones, about 90% of which are singletons, and 13% to 15% rests with the top ten. This rearrangement joins TRBV7-2 to TRBJ2-4; D assignment may be TRBD1 or TRBD2 (5 bases each). The specimen comprised CD4+ or CD8+ T cells sorted from blood, sampled in a trial of the OX40 agonist ivuxolimab. The TCR originated in an adult with an advanced solid tumor such as melanoma, head and neck, liver or kidney cancer. The chain's CDR3 is CASSPTEGTAKNIQYF. DNA of the CDR3: TGTGCCAGCAGCCCCACCGAGGGGACAGCCAAAAACATTCAGTACTTC.